A single sample gave rise to the 32 T cell receptor beta chains below, sequenced in a study of CDR3 diversity in severe acne. MiXCR, run by TCRdb on the PCR reads, gives a single entry per CDR3 protein. The table lists about 85,000 distinct CDR3 sequences, 45% to 55% of them singletons. Specimen: blood. These receptor sequences come from a male donor in good health, serving as a control.

This clonotype was observed many times. The rearrangement joins TRBV25-1 to TRBJ1-2, with D unresolved. There are 13 residues in the CDR3. V dropped 5 bases and J dropped 2 bases, with 9 bases sitting between them. The germline V gene has CDR1 MGHDK and CDR2 SYGVNS. CDR3 DNA: TGTGCCAGCAGTAATAACGCGAACTATGGCTACACCTTC. This gives the protein CASSNNANYGYTF.

Regarding this clonotype: At one boundary the junction diverges from the germline segment, which might be a read error. As DNA, the CDR3 is TGCAGCGTTGAAAGGGGGGAAGGAGAGAACCAGTACTTC. It specifies CSVERGEGENQYF. The chain links TRBV29-1 to TRBJ2-5, with D perhaps being TRBD1 or TRBD2 (6 bases each). CDR3 length equals 13 residues. CDR1 is SQVTM and CDR2 is ANQGSEA in the germline V gene.

This chain joins TRBV30 and TRBJ1-1, with a weak D call TRBD1 (6 bases). The length of the CDR3 is 13 residues. With 8 bases removed from V and 5 bases from J, the gap between germline ends came to 18 bases. Germline V gene lookup returns CDR1 GTSNPN and CDR2 SVGIG (reference sequence). CDR3 residues: CAAREGVRTEAFF. CDR3 sequence (DNA): TGTGCCGCTCGTGAGGGGGTAAGGACTGAAGCTTTCTTT.

Ten or more counts support this clonotype. The CDR3 sequence: CAWSVQQGTEAFF. The CDR3 coding sequence is TGTGCCTGGAGTGTACAGCAGGGAACTGAAGCTTTCTTT. The gene calls are TRBV30 and TRBJ1-1, with a possible D match to TRBD1 (5 bases). Trimming shortened V by 0 bases and J by 5 bases, and 10 bases separated the two germline ends. The germline V gene has CDR1 GTSNPN and CDR2 SVGIG (reference sequence). This CDR3 has 13 residues.

The sample holds a few counts of this clonotype. The genes are TRBV2 and TRBJ2-7; the match to TRBD1 covers 9 bases. Unmatched junction bases numbered 5, after V lost 8 bases and J lost 0 bases. The germline V gene has CDR1 SNHLY and CDR2 FYNNEI. The CDR3 has 14 residues. The CDR3 is CASGKTGGSYEQYF. The CDR3 DNA reads TGTGCCAGCGGAAAGACAGGGGGCTCCTACGAGCAGTACTTC.

This chain joins TRBV12-3 or TRBV12-4 and TRBJ1-1; the D gene is possibly TRBD1 (5 bases). The length of the CDR3 is 14 residues. V lost 8 bases, J lost 0 bases, and 13 bases lay in between. The CDR3 is CASSPVGLNTEAFF. The CDR3 region has the DNA TGTGCCAGCTCACCGGTGGGGCTGAACACTGAAGCTTTCTTT.

The J gene is TRBJ1-1, the V gene TRBV20-1; TRBD1 agrees at 10 bases. Germline CDR1 reads DFQATT; CDR2 reads SNEGSKA (reference sequence). The CDR3 sequence is 14 residues long. V was pared by 0 bases and J by 8 bases, with 6 bases of the junction left unmatched. The DNA of the CDR3 is TGCAGTGCTAGAGATAGGACAGGGGGACGAGAAGCTTTCTTT. Protein: CSARDRTGGREAFF.

This clonotype has a count of ten or more. The chain has TRBV28 and TRBJ2-2; weak D call: TRBD1 (5 bases). Trimming cost V 8 bases and J 5 bases, with 15 bases left between them. Germline V lookup: CDR1 MDHEN, CDR2 SYDVKM. The CDR3 extends over 14 amino acids. Here the CDR3 reads CASYHTGETGELFF. The CDR3 nucleotides read TGTGCCAGCTACCACACAGGAGAGACCGGGGAGCTGTTTTTT.

The table lists this clonotype with many counts. The gene calls are TRBV20-1 and TRBJ2-7; TRBD1 aligns across 8 bases. From germline, CDR1 is DFQATT and CDR2 SNEGSKA (reference sequence). The CDR3 spans 13 residues. V was pared by 6 bases and J by 5 bases, with 9 bases of the junction left unmatched. CDR3 sequence reads: CSASQGATHEQYF. CDR3 nucleotides: TGCAGTGCAAGTCAGGGGGCTACTCACGAGCAGTACTTC.

This clonotype appeared many times. The chain recombines TRBV27 with TRBJ2-1; TRBD2 agrees at 9 bases. Germline CDR1 MNHEY, CDR2 SMNVEV (reference sequence). J lost 4 bases, V lost 2 bases, and 9 bases had no gene match. The CDR3 is made up of 17 amino acids. The CDR3 protein is CASSLSGGPSVYNEQFF. In DNA form, the CDR3 reads TGTGCCAGCAGTTTAAGCGGGGGGCCCTCAGTGTACAATGAGCAGTTCTTC.

The J gene is TRBJ1-1, the V gene TRBV6-1; 9 bases agree with TRBD1. Germline V gene data show CDR1 as MNHNS and CDR2 as SASEGT. This CDR3 is 12 amino acids long. The V segment lost 8 bases and the J segment 10 bases; nucleotides outside the gene matches: 8. CDR3 DNA sequence: TGTGCCAGCTGGGGACCGGGACAGGGAGCTTTCTTT. Translating it yields CASWGPGQGAFF.

Worth noting for this clonotype: It is unclear where the CDR3 begins or ends on the DNA, so no DNA is shown, and the CDR3 is as TCRdb lists it. V gene TRBV5-1 combines with J gene TRBJ2-2; the D call in the table, TRBD1, was not verified against the DNA. Including both end residues, the CDR3 is 23 amino acids long. Germline CDR1 and CDR2: SGHRS and YFSETQ. CDR3 amino acids: CASKLGTWTYEQYFGPGTGELVF.

The J gene is TRBJ1-2, the V gene TRBV24-1, with D perhaps matching TRBD1 (5 bases). Trimming pared 9 bases from V and 6 bases from J, leaving 10 bases between. The CDR3 has 11 amino acids. Germline values: CDR1 KGHDR, CDR2 SFDVKD. CDR3 DNA: TGTGCCACCGGAGGGGTAAATGGCTACACCTTC. It translates to CATGGVNGYTF.

The chain carries TRBV20-1 and TRBJ1-1; D is uncertain. The CDR3 has 13 residues. CDR1 DFQATT and CDR2 SNEGSKA come from the germline V gene (reference sequence). Trimming removed 3 bases from V and 2 bases from J, with 10 bases in between. As DNA, the CDR3 is TGCAGTGCTAGCCGGCAGGCCAACACTGAAGCTTTCTTT. This encodes CSASRQANTEAFF.

The chain employs TRBV5-1 and TRBJ2-1; TRBD2 aligns across 14 bases. This CDR3 contains 17 residues. Looked up from germline, CDR1 is SGHRS and CDR2 is YFSETQ. V was pared by 4 bases and J by 4 bases, with 7 bases of the junction left unmatched. In DNA form, the CDR3 reads TGCGCCAGCAGCACCCGTGGGACTAGCGGGGGTTACAATGAGCAGTTCTTC. Amino acid sequence: CASSTRGTSGGYNEQFF.

This clonotype showed up many times. The V call is TRBV7-8, the J call TRBJ1-5; no definite D call. The CDR3 has 16 residues. The germline V and J ends were trimmed by 2 bases and 3 bases, with 14 bases remaining between them. Germline V gene data show CDR1 as SGHVS and CDR2 as FQNEAQ. CDR3 sequence: CASSLSSAGNNQPQHF. CDR3 bases: TGTGCCAGCAGCTTAAGTTCGGCAGGCAACAATCAGCCCCAGCATTTT.

This clonotype came up a few times. This chain joins TRBV29-1 and TRBJ1-2; possible D gene TRBD1, 6 bases. V shed 4 bases and J shed 7 bases, with 13 bases lying between them. The CDR3 has 12 residues. Germline V CDR1 and CDR2: SQVTM, ANQGSEA. Written as DNA, the CDR3 is TGCAGCGTTGTATGGGGGGCCGTTGGCTACACCTTC. Translation: CSVVWGAVGYTF.

This clonotype has just a few counts. The J gene is TRBJ1-5, the V gene TRBV2; a weak D match, TRBD1 (6 bases). V was cut by 7 bases and J by 4 bases, with 14 bases left in between. The CDR3 length is 14 residues. Germline CDR1 and CDR2: SNHLY and FYNNEI. The CDR3 DNA follows: TGTGCCAGCAACCACAGGGACCGAAATCAGCCCCAGCATTTT. Translating it yields CASNHRDRNQPQHF.

The CDR3 spells CASSPGGNMNTEAFF. The CDR3 DNA reads TGTGCCAGCAGTCCAGGGGGTAACATGAACACTGAAGCTTTCTTT. J is TRBJ1-1 and V is TRBV25-1, with 7 bases aligning to TRBD1. The germline V gene encodes CDR1 MGHDK and CDR2 SYGVNS. The CDR3 consists of 15 residues. With 5 bases clipped from V and 0 bases from J, the junction kept 6 bases outside the gene matches.

Ten or more counts support this clonotype. V gene TRBV5-1 combines with J gene TRBJ2-7; TRBD1 is a possible D gene (6 bases). V gave up 2 bases and J gave up 4 bases, with 13 bases separating them. The CDR3 is made up of 14 amino acids. Germline V lookup: CDR1 SGHRS, CDR2 YFSETQ. CDR3 amino acids: CASSFEQGFYEQYF. CDR3 bases: TGCGCCAGCAGCTTCGAGCAGGGGTTTTACGAGCAGTACTTC.

This clonotype was counted between two and nine times. The gene calls are TRBV24-1 and TRBJ2-5, with TRBD1 identical over 8 bases. J lost 1 base, V lost 4 bases, and 4 bases had no gene match. CDR3 length: 15 residues. In germline, CDR1 is KGHDR, CDR2 SFDVKD. The CDR3 DNA sequence: TGTGCCACCAGTGACCGCGACAGGGGCCAAGAGACCCAGTACTTC. Protein: CATSDRDRGQETQYF.

At least ten counts were recorded for this clonotype. The chain is built from TRBV29-1 and TRBJ2-7, with 9 positions matching TRBD1. The CDR3 extends over 13 amino acids. V dropped 3 bases and J dropped 5; count of bases not matched to a gene: 5. Germline V gives CDR1 SQVTM, CDR2 ANQGSEA. The CDR3 region is CSVDPGQGNEQYF. The CDR3 nucleotides are TGCAGCGTTGACCCGGGACAGGGTAACGAGCAGTACTTC.

In its sample, this clonotype was seen a few times. The junction departs from germline at one end; a sequencing error may be responsible. V gene TRBV7-9 combines with J gene TRBJ2-7, with 15 nucleotides matching TRBD2. The CDR3 sequence is 14 residues long. Germline lookup yields CDR1 SEHNR and CDR2 FQNEAQ (reference sequence). CDR3 DNA: TGTGCCAGCAGCCATGGACTAGCGGGAGGGCCTTCGAACTTC. This encodes CASSHGLAGGPSNF.

This clonotype was found many times. The chain links TRBV12-3 or TRBV12-4 to TRBJ1-1; D unclear. CDR3 length: 14 residues. V was pared by 3 bases and J by 3 bases, with 11 bases between. CDR3 protein: CASSFALVYTEAFF. CDR3 nucleotides: TGTGCCAGCAGTTTCGCGTTGGTTTACACTGAAGCTTTCTTT.

The chain is built from TRBV7-9 and TRBJ2-7; 7 bases match TRBD1. The CDR3 spans 14 residues. Unmatched junction bases numbered 5, after V lost 6 bases and J lost 0 bases. The germline gives CDR1 SEHNR, CDR2 FQNEAQ (reference sequence). The CDR3 DNA reads as TGTGCCAGCAGGCCGACAGGGAGCTCCTACGAGCAGTACTTC. Its protein product is CASRPTGSSYEQYF.

The chain recombines TRBV9 with TRBJ1-1, with a weak D call TRBD1 (6 bases). This CDR3 has 17 amino acids. Looked up from germline, CDR1 is SGDLS and CDR2 is YYNGEE. Trimming shortened V by 3 bases and J by 1 base, and 19 bases separated the two germline ends. This CDR3 is CASSERGNSRANTEAFF. In nucleotides, the CDR3 is TGTGCCAGCAGCGAGAGGGGGAACAGCCGGGCGAACACTGAAGCTTTCTTT.

The chain carries TRBV14 and TRBJ2-4; D remains ambiguous. This CDR3 has 18 residues. In germline, CDR1 is SGHDN, CDR2 FVKESK. The ends were cut back, 0 bases at V and 4 bases at J, with 19 bases in the middle. This CDR3 reads CASSQDALETYPKNIQYF. The CDR3 DNA follows: TGTGCCAGCAGCCAAGATGCCCTCGAAACATACCCGAAAAACATTCAGTACTTC.

This clonotype was counted at least ten times. J is TRBJ2-2 and V is TRBV20-1, with D possibly matching TRBD2 (5 bases). V was cut by 3 bases and J by 6 bases, with 11 bases left in between. Germline-derived CDR1 and CDR2 are DFQATT and SNEGSKA (reference sequence). The CDR3 runs 13 residues. The CDR3 sequence is CSASGMTSGELFF. CDR3 nucleotide sequence: TGCAGTGCTAGCGGGATGACATCCGGGGAGCTGTTTTTT.

This clonotype was observed a handful of times. This chain uses TRBV19 with TRBJ2-6; D unresolved. V was clipped by 7 bases and J by 2 bases, with 6 bases between them. The CDR3 covers 13 residues. Looked up from germline, CDR1 is LNHDA and CDR2 is SQIVND (reference sequence). The CDR3 here is CASMIPGANVLTF. The CDR3 DNA reads as TGTGCCAGTATGATCCCTGGGGCCAACGTCCTGACTTTC. Full variable domain (missing parts from reference TRBV19 and TRBJ2-6): DGGITQSPKYLFRKEGQNVTLSCEQNLNHDAMYWYRQDPGQGLRLIYYSQIVNDFQKGDIAEGYSVSREKKESFPLTVTSAQKNPTAFYLCASMIPGANVLTFGAGSRLTVL.

This clonotype appeared a few times. The CDR3 sequence is CASCRSNTGELFF. CDR3 sequence (DNA): TGTGCCAGCTGTCGCTCGAACACCGGGGAGCTGTTTTTT. The genes are TRBV9 and TRBJ2-2, with D unresolved. CDR3 length: 13 residues. The germline V and J ends were trimmed by 7 bases and 0 bases, with 7 bases remaining between them. Germline CDR1 SGDLS, CDR2 YYNGEE.

In regard to this clonotype: As the CDR3 is not closed by the conserved phenylalanine or tryptophan, this likely results from a read error. Because the CDR3's place on the DNA is in doubt, the DNA is left out and the CDR3 is given as listed by TCRdb. The CDR3 loop reads CATSDFRQ. The rearrangement links TRBV24-1 to TRBJ2-7. The CDR3 extends over 8 residues, inclusive of both ends. Germline-derived CDR1 and CDR2 are KGHDR and SFDVKD.

This chain joins TRBV10-3 and TRBJ2-7; 10 nucleotides agree with TRBD2. Germline CDR1 ENHRY, CDR2 SYGVKD. The CDR3 has 15 amino acids. The ends lost 6 bases at V and 0 bases at J; junction bases unmatched: 5. CDR3 protein: CAISPGTSASYEQYF. The DNA for the CDR3 is TGTGCCATCAGCCCAGGGACTAGCGCCTCCTACGAGCAGTACTTC.